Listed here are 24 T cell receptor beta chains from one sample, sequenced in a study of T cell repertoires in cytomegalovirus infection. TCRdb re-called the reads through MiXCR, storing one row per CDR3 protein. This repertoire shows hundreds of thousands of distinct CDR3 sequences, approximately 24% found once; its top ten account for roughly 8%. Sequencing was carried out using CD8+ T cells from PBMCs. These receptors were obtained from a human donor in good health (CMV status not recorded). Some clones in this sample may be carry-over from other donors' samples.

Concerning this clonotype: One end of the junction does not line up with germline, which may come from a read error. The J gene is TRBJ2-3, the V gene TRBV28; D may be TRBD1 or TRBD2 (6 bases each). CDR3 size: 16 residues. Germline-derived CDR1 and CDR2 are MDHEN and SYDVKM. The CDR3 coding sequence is TGTGCCAACAGTCCCCTAGAGGGGGAGGGCACAGATACGCAGTATTTT. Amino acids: CANSPLEGEGTDTQYF. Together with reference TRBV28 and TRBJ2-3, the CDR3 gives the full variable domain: DVKVTQSSRYLVKRTGEKVFLECVQDMDHENMFWYRQDPGLGLRLIYFSYDVKMKEKGDIPEGYSVSREKKERFSLILESASTNQTSMYLCANSPLEGEGTDTQYFGPGTRLTVL.

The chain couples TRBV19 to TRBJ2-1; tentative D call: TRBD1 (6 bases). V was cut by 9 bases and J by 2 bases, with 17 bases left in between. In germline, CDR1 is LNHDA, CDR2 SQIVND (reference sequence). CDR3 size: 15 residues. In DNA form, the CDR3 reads TGTGCCAGCCAACGGACAGTGGGGCCCTACAATGAGCAGTTCTTC. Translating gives CASQRTVGPYNEQFF.

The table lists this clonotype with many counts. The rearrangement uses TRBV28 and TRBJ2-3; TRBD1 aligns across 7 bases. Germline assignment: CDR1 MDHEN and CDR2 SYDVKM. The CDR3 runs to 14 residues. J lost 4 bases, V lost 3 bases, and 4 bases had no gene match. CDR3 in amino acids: CASSFSQGADTQYF. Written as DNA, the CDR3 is TGTGCCAGCAGTTTTTCGCAGGGGGCAGATACGCAGTATTTT.

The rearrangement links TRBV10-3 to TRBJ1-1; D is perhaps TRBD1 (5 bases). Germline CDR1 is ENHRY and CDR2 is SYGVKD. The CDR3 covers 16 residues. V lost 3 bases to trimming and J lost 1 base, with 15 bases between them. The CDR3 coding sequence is TGTGCCATCAGTGACTCTGGGGGAGGGTCGAACACTGAAGCTTTCTTT. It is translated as CAISDSGGGSNTEAFF.

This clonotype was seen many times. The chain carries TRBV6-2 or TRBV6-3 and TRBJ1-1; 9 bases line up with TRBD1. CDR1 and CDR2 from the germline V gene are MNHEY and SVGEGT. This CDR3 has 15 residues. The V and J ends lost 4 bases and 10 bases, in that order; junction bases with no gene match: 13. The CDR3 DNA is TGTGCCAGCAGTTTCCCGGGACAGGGAGTCTATACAGCTTTCTTT. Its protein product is CASSFPGQGVYTAFF.

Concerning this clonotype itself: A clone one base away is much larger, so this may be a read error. The CDR3 loop is CASSGSPSYNEQFF. CDR3 DNA sequence: TGTGCCAGCAGCGGGTCACCCTCCTACAATGAGCAGTTCTTC. V is TRBV7-6 and J is TRBJ2-1; D ambiguous. Looked up from germline, CDR1 is SGHVS and CDR2 is FNYEAQ. Trimming removed 5 bases at V and 0 bases at J, with 8 bases between. This CDR3 is built from 14 residues.

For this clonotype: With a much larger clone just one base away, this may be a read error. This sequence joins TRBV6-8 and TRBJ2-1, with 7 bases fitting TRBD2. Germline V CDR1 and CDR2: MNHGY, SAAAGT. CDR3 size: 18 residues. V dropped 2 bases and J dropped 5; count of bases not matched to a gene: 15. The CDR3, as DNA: TGTGCCAGCAGTTACCCCTCTAAGGGACGGGGGGACCACAATGAGCAGTTCTTC. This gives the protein CASSYPSKGRGDHNEQFF.

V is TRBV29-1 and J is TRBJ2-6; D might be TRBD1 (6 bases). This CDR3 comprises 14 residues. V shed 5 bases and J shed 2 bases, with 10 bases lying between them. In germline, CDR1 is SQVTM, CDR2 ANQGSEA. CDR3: CSVFEGAGANVLTF. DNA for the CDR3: TGCAGCGTTTTCGAGGGGGCTGGGGCCAACGTCCTGACTTTC.

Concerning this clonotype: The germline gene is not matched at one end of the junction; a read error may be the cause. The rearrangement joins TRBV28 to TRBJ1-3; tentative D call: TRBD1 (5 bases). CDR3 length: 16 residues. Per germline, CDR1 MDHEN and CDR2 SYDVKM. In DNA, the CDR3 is TGTGCCAGCTCAACCCGACGGGGCAACTCTGAAAACACCATATATTTT. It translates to CASSTRRGNSENTIYF.

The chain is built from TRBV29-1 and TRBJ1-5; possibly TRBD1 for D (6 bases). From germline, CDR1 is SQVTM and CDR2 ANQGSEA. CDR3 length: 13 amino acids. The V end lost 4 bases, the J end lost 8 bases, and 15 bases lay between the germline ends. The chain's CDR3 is CSVGGAGREPQHF. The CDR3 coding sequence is TGCAGCGTTGGGGGGGCAGGGAGGGAGCCCCAGCATTTT.

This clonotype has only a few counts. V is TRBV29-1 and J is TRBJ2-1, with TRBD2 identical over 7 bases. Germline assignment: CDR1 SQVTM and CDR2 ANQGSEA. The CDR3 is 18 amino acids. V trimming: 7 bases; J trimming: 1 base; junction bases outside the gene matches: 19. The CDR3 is CSAAGDAGSTFSYNEQFF. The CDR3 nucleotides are TGCAGCGCCGCGGGAGACGCCGGGTCGACCTTTTCCTACAATGAGCAGTTCTTC.

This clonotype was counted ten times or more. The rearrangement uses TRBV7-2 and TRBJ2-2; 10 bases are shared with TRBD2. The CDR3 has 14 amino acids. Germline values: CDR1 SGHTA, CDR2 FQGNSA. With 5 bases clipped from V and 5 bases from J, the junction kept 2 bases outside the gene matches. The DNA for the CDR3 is TGTGCCAGCAGCGTGACTAGCGGGACCGGGGAGCTGTTTTTT. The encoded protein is CASSVTSGTGELFF.

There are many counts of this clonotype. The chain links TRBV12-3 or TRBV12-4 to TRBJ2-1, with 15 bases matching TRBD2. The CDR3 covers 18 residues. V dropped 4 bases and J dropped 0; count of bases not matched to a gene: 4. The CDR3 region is CASSWGLAGGHSYNEQFF. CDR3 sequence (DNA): TGTGCCAGCAGTTGGGGACTAGCGGGGGGCCACTCCTACAATGAGCAGTTCTTC.

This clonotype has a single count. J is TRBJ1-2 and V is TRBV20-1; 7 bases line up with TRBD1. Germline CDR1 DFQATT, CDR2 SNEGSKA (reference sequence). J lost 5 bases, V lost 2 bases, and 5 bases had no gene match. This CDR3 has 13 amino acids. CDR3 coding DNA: TGCAGTGCTAGACGGACAGGACGGTATGGCTACACCTTC. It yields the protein CSARRTGRYGYTF.

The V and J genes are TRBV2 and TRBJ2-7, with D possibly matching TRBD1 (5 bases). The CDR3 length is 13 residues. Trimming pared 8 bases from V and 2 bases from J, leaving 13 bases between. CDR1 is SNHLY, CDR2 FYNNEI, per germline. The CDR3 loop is CASGWTHPYEQYF. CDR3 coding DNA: TGTGCCAGCGGCTGGACACACCCCTACGAGCAGTACTTC.

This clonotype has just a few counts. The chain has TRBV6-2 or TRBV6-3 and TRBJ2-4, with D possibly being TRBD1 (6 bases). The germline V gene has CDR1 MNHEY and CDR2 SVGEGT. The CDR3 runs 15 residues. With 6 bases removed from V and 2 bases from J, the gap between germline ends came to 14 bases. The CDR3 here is CASSPSRGSKNIQYF. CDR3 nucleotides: TGTGCCAGCAGCCCAAGCAGGGGTTCCAAAAACATTCAGTACTTC.

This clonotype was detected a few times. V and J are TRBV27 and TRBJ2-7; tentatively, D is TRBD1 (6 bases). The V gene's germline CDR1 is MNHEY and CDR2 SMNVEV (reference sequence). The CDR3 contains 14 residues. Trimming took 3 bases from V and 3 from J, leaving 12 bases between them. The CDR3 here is CASSLRGNVYEQYF. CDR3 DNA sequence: TGTGCCAGCAGTTTGAGGGGGAACGTCTACGAGCAGTACTTC.

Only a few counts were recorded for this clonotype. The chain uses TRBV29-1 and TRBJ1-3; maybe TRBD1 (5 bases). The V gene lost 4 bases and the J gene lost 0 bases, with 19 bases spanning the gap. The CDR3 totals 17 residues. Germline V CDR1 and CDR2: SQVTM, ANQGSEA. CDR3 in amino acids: CSVAGTDIPNSGNTIYF. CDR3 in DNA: TGCAGCGTTGCCGGAACGGACATCCCTAACTCTGGAAACACCATATATTTT.

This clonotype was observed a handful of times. The CDR3: CASSHPSGGLDEQYF. The CDR3 nucleotides read TGCGCCAGCAGCCACCCTAGCGGGGGGCTCGACGAGCAGTACTTC. The J gene is TRBJ2-7, the V gene TRBV4-1; 11 bases are a match to TRBD2. The CDR3 sequence is 15 residues long. J gave up 5 bases and V 3 bases, and 6 bases lay outside the gene matches. Germline V gene data show CDR1 as MGHRA and CDR2 as YSYEKL.

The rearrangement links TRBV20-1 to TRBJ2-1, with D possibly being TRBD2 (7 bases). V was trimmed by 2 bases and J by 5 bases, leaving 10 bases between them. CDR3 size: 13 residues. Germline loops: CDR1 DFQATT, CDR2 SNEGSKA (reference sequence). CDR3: CSARMRGHNEQFF. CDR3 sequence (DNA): TGCAGTGCTAGAATGCGGGGGCACAATGAGCAGTTCTTC.

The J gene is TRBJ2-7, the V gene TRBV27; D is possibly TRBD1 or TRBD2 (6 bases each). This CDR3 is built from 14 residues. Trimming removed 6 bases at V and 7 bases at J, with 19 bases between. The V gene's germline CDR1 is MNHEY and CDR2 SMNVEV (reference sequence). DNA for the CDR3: TGTGCCAGCAGCCTTGGGGGGCAGATAGGAGAGCAGTACTTC. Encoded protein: CASSLGGQIGEQYF.

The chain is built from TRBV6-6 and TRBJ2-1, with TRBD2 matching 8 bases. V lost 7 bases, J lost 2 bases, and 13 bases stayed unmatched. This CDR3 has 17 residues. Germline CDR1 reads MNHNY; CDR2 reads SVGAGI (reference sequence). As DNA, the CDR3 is TGTGCCAGCACCCTTCCCCTCTTAGCGGGGACCTACAATGAGCAGTTCTTC. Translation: CASTLPLLAGTYNEQFF.

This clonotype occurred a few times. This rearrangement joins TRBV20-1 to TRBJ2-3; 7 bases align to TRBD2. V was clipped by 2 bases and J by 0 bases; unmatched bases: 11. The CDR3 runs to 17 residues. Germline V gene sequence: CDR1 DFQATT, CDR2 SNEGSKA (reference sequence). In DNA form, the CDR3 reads TGCAGTGCTAGACCCTTACCTAGCGGAACTAGCACAGATACGCAGTATTTT. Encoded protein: CSARPLPSGTSTDTQYF.

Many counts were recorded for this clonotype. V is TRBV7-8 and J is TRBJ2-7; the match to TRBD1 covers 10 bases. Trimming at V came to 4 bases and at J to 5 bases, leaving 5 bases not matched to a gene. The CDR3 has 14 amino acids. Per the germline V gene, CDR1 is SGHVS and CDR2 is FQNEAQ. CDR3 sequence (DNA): TGTGCCAGCAGCTCCGGGACAGGGGTACACGAGCAGTACGTC. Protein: CASSSGTGVHEQYV.